These 16 T cell receptor beta chains came from one sample sequenced in a study of graft-versus-host responses after intestinal transplantation. No antigen is known for these receptors. Repertoires were generated with immunoSEQ multiplex PCR, while TCRdb's copy carries only in-frame clones and drops some. The table includes about 82,000 clones, about nine tenths detected once. The specimen was unstimulated CD4+ T cells sorted from spleen or lymph node cells, collected before intestinal transplant. These receptors originate from a human donor who received an intestinal transplant.

In its sample, this clone was seen once. Likely a read error: the CDR3 ends without its conserved phenylalanine or tryptophan. The chain is built from TRBV30 and TRBJ1-6; 7 bases match TRBD1. The germline CDR1 and CDR2 sequences are GTSNPN and SVGIG (reference sequence). V was pared by 2 bases and J by 5 bases, with 3 bases of the junction left unmatched. The CDR3 loop spans 14 amino acids. CDR3 DNA: TGTGCCTGGAGTAAGGGACAGCATAATTCACCCCTCCACCTT. The encoded protein is CAWSKGQHNSPLHL.

The V call is TRBV4-1, the J call TRBJ2-3, with 8 nucleotides matching TRBD2. Germline trimming cut 1 base from V and 6 bases from J; bases unmatched to any gene: 6. Germline CDR1 is MGHRA and CDR2 is YSYEKL. The CDR3 has 15 residues. The CDR3 spells CASSQVDSGEDTQYF. In DNA, the CDR3 is TGCGCCAGCAGCCAAGTGGATAGCGGGGAGGATACGCAGTATTTT.

V gene TRBV30 combines with J gene TRBJ1-6; no clear D. Germline CDR1 GTSNPN, CDR2 SVGIG (reference sequence). V shed 2 bases and J shed 9 bases, with 11 bases lying between them. CDR3 length equals 13 residues. The CDR3 region has the DNA TGTGCCTGGAGTATCGGTAACGCTTCACCCCTCCACTTT. Translated, it gives CAWSIGNASPLHF.

The gene calls are TRBV5-8 and TRBJ2-7; 9 nucleotides align to TRBD1. This CDR3 comprises 15 residues. CDR1 SGHTS and CDR2 YDEGEE come from the germline V gene. The ends lost 4 bases at V and 2 bases at J; junction bases unmatched: 7. The CDR3 spells CASSHRDRVTYEQYF. CDR3 DNA sequence: TGTGCCAGCAGCCACCGGGACAGGGTGACCTACGAGCAGTACTTC.

This clone has just one count. The chain has TRBV13 and TRBJ2-7; D unclear. V lost 1 base to trimming and J lost 4 bases, with 11 bases between them. This CDR3 is 14 amino acids long. Per germline, CDR1 PRHDT and CDR2 FYEKMQ (reference sequence). Here the CDR3 DNA reads TGTGCCAGCAGCTTAGCACAGTTTGGGTACGAGCAGTACTTC. It codes for CASSLAQFGYEQYF. Complete variable domain (other parts from reference TRBV13 and TRBJ2-7): AAGVIQSPRHLIKEKRETATLKCYPIPRHDTVYWYQQGPGQDPQFLISFYEKMQSDKGSIPDRFSAQQFSDYHSELNMSSLELGDSALYFCASSLAQFGYEQYFGPGTRLTVT.

The table lists this clone with a few counts. The gene calls are TRBV10-1 and TRBJ2-7; TRBD1 matches 9 bases. The junction had 5 bases not matched to a gene; V was cut back by 3 bases and J by 5 bases. Germline-derived CDR1 and CDR2 are WNHNN and SYGVQD (reference sequence). CDR3 length: 14 amino acids. The CDR3 spells CASSDGTGLHEQYF. CDR3 sequence (DNA): TGCGCCAGCAGTGACGGGACAGGGCTCCACGAGCAGTACTTC.

This clone was seen only once. J is TRBJ2-4 and V is TRBV7-2; TRBD2 might be the D (6 bases). Germline V lookup: CDR1 SGHTA, CDR2 FQGNSA. V was trimmed by 1 base and J by 3 bases, leaving 13 bases between them. This CDR3 comprises 16 residues. This chain's CDR3 is CASSLGPGVDKNIQYF. DNA of the CDR3: TGTGCCAGCAGCTTAGGTCCGGGGGTGGACAAAAACATTCAGTACTTC. Filled out from reference TRBV7-2 and TRBJ2-4, the complete variable domain reads GAGVSQSPSNKVTEKGKDVELRCDPISGHTALYWYRQSLGQGLEFLIYFQGNSAPDKSGLPSDRFSAERTGGSVSTLTIQRTQQEDSAVYLCASSLGPGVDKNIQYFGAGTRLSVL.

The chain couples TRBV11-2 to TRBJ2-7, with a weak D call TRBD2 (5 bases). Germline V lookup: CDR1 SGHAT, CDR2 FQNNGV. The CDR3 contains 15 residues. V gave up 6 bases and J gave up 1 base, with 16 bases separating them. For the CDR3, the DNA is TGTGCCAGCAGAAGTATCCGGGATCCTTCCTACGAGCAGTACTTC. Protein sequence: CASRSIRDPSYEQYF.

The V gene is TRBV2, the J gene TRBJ2-4; 7 bases align to TRBD2. Germline assignment: CDR1 SNHLY and CDR2 FYNNEI. V dropped 7 bases and J dropped 1; count of bases not matched to a gene: 10. This CDR3 has 16 amino acids. CDR3 nucleotides: TGTGCCAGCACCTTGGGAGGGGATAGGGCCAAAAACATTCAGTACTTC. The encoded protein is CASTLGGDRAKNIQYF. The full variable domain, in which reference TRBV2 and TRBJ2-4 provide the parts outside the CDR3, is EPEVTQTPSHQVTQMGQEVILRCVPISNHLYFYWYRQILGQKVEFLVSFYNNEISEKSEIFDDQFSVERPDGSNFTLKIRSTKLEDSAMYFCASTLGGDRAKNIQYFGAGTRLSVL.

This clone was seen just once. The rearrangement joins TRBV18 to TRBJ2-1; 10 bases are a match to TRBD2. The CDR3 is 14 residues long. Germline assignment: CDR1 KGHSH and CDR2 LQKENI. With 5 bases clipped from V and 7 bases from J, the junction kept 5 bases outside the gene matches. DNA for the CDR3: TGTGCCAGCTCAAAACTAGCGGGGTTAAATGAGCAGTTCTTC. This sequence encodes CASSKLAGLNEQFF. Together with reference TRBV18 and TRBJ2-1, the CDR3 gives the full variable domain: NAGVMQNPRHLVRRRGQEARLRCSPMKGHSHVYWYRQLPEEGLKFMVYLQKENIIDESGMPKERFSAEFPKEGPSILRIQQVVRGDSAAYFCASSKLAGLNEQFFGPGTRLTVL.

The CDR3 here is CASSVVPSGGYNEQFF. The CDR3, as DNA: TGTGCCAGCAGCGTAGTTCCCAGCGGGGGGTACAATGAGCAGTTCTTC. The genes are TRBV9 and TRBJ2-1; 9 bases align to TRBD2. CDR3 length equals 16 residues. Germline CDR1 is SGDLS and CDR2 is YYNGEE. J gave up 4 bases and V 0 bases, and 5 bases lay outside the gene matches.

The chain carries TRBV30 and TRBJ2-1, with 11 bases that match TRBD2. The trim removed 3 bases at V and 2 bases at J, leaving 0 bases unmatched. This CDR3 is 14 amino acids long. Per germline, CDR1 GTSNPN and CDR2 SVGIG (reference sequence). The CDR3 DNA follows: TGTGCCTGGAGACTAGCGGGGGCCTACAATGAGCAGTTCTTC. This encodes CAWRLAGAYNEQFF.

This clone was observed a few times. The chain has TRBV4-3 and TRBJ1-1; perhaps TRBD1 as D (6 bases). Germline CDR1 LGHNA, CDR2 YSLEER. CDR3 length: 15 amino acids. V was trimmed by 0 bases and J by 2 bases, leaving 10 bases between them. Here the CDR3 reads CASSQDGTLNTEAFF. The CDR3 region has the DNA TGCGCCAGCAGCCAAGACGGGACACTTAACACTGAAGCTTTCTTT.

This clone was seen a single time. The CDR3 nucleotides read TGTGCCAGCAGCTTGGCAGGGGATAATTCACCCCTCCACTTT. Encoded protein: CASSLAGDNSPLHF. The chain recombines TRBV7-9 with TRBJ1-6; D perhaps matches TRBD1 (6 bases). Per germline, CDR1 SEHNR and CDR2 FQNEAQ (reference sequence). The V gene lost 3 bases and the J gene lost 5 bases, with 8 bases spanning the gap. CDR3 length equals 14 residues.

With respect to this clone: The junction and the germline gene differ at one end; a read error may be behind it. The chain uses TRBV5-1 and TRBJ2-5, with 14 bases lining up with TRBD2. The germline V gene encodes CDR1 SGHRS and CDR2 YFSETQ. This CDR3 is 19 amino acids long. The CDR3 reads CASSLGLAGDSNRHETQYF. Written as DNA, the CDR3 is TGCGCCAGCAGTTTGGGACTAGCGGGGGACTCTAATCGCCATGAGACCCAGTACTTC.

The chain carries TRBV11-2 and TRBJ1-1; D is possibly TRBD1 (5 bases). Germline loops: CDR1 SGHAT, CDR2 FQNNGV. V was clipped by 1 base and J by 6 bases, with 6 bases between them. The CDR3 runs to 12 residues. The CDR3, as DNA: TGTGCCAGCAGCTTAGGCAGGGCTGAAGCTTTCTTT. Its translation is CASSLGRAEAFF.